The rows below give T cell receptor beta chains drawn from one sample of a study of OX40 agonist ivuxolimab in advanced cancers. Only in-frame clones appear in the TCRdb table, and some are missing; sequencing was by immunoSEQ multiplex PCR. The sample carries roughly 100,000 clones, 80% to 90% recorded once. Sequencing used CD4+ or CD8+ T cells sorted from blood, obtained in a trial of the OX40 agonist ivuxolimab. The receptors derive from an adult with an advanced solid tumor such as melanoma, head and neck, liver or kidney cancer. The CDR3 runs from the conserved cysteine through the conserved F or W. Each record gives: CDR3 protein, CDR3 DNA, D gene, V gene, clone size, J gene. The D gene is left open where the match is weak. Rows may omit the clone size; those that give it use once, few, many or a size class.

CASSYSSAWGNTEAFF,TGTGCCAGCAGTTACTCTTCCGCTTGGGGGAACACTGAAGCTTTCTTT,NA,TRBV6-5,NA,TRBJ1-1
CASTGRTNYGYTF,TGTGCCAGCACCGGTAGGACAAACTATGGCTACACCTTC,NA,TRBV6-5,few,TRBJ1-2
CASSPSGTGNTIYF,TGTGCCAGCAGCCCATCCGGGACAGGAAACACCATATATTTT,NA,TRBV7-9,NA,TRBJ1-3
CASSLKYEQYF,TGTGCCAGCAGTTTAAAATACGAGCAGTACTTC,NA,TRBV28,NA,TRBJ2-7
CASSPQGDYGYTF,TGTGCCAGTAGTCCCCAGGGGGACTATGGCTACACCTTC,TRBD1,TRBV19,NA,TRBJ1-2
CASRLAHLGAGNTIYF,TGTGCAAGTCGCTTAGCGCACCTAGGGGCTGGAAACACCATATATTTT,NA,TRBV12-2,NA,TRBJ1-3
CSVAPPSPGYTF,TGCAGCGTTGCCCCACCGTCTCCTGGCTACACCTTC,NA,TRBV29-1,NA,TRBJ1-2
CASSQTAEAFF,TGTGCCAGCAGCCAGACTGCTGAAGCTTTCTTT,NA,TRBV11-2,NA,TRBJ1-1
CASSQEGAEAFF,TGTGCCAGCAGCCAAGAGGGGGCTGAAGCTTTCTTT,NA,TRBV4-2,once,TRBJ1-1
CAITGKGGYGYTF,TGTGCCATAACAGGGAAAGGGGGCTATGGCTACACCTTC,NA,TRBV30,NA,TRBJ1-2
CAWTVRRGRAWEQYF,TGTGCCTGGACTGTAAGGCGCGGGAGGGCTTGGGAGCAGTACTTC,TRBD2,TRBV30,NA,TRBJ2-7
CASSLGVGELFF,TGTGCCAGCAGCTTAGGGGTCGGGGAGCTGTTTTTT,NA,TRBV11-2,NA,TRBJ2-2
CASSQYGTEVPNYGYTF,TGCGCCAGCAGCCAATACGGGACCGAGGTCCCTAACTATGGCTACACCTTC,NA,TRBV4-1,NA,TRBJ1-2
CASSQLKWTGAEKLFF,TGTGCCAGCTCCCAGCTGAAGTGGACAGGGGCGGAAAAACTGTTTTTT,TRBD1,TRBV18,NA,TRBJ1-4
CASSQDHKRGGSTDTQYF,TGTGCCAGCAGCCAAGATCATAAGCGGGGGGGCTCCACAGATACGCAGTATTTT,TRBD2,TRBV4-2,NA,TRBJ2-3
CASSTGTDTQYF,TGCGCCAGCAGCACCGGCACAGATACGCAGTATTTT,NA,TRBV5-1,once,TRBJ2-3
CAWSWDRVSSGNTIYF,TGTGCCTGGAGTTGGGACAGAGTTTCATCTGGAAACACCATATATTTT,TRBD1,TRBV30,NA,TRBJ1-3
CASSGQGAETGELFF,TGTGCCAGCAGTGGACAGGGGGCTGAGACCGGGGAGCTGTTTTTT,TRBD1,TRBV6-4,NA,TRBJ2-2
CATSGSLNQPQHF,TGTGCCACTTCGGGAAGTCTCAATCAGCCCCAGCATTTT,NA,TRBV5-5,few,TRBJ1-5
CASRDTSGSWNEQFF,TGTGCCAGCAGGGACACTAGCGGGAGTTGGAATGAGCAGTTCTTC,TRBD2,TRBV5-4,NA,TRBJ2-1
CASSPSKGGYTF,TGTGCCAGCAGCCCCAGCAAGGGGGGCTACACCTTC,NA,TRBV9,NA,TRBJ1-2
CASSPQSGTSNTEAFF,TGTGCCAGCTCACCTCAGTCCGGGACTTCGAACACTGAAGCTTTCTTT,NA,TRBV18,NA,TRBJ1-1
CASGDPLDSSNQPQHF,TGTGCCAGCGGCGACCCCTTAGACAGTAGCAATCAGCCCCAGCATTTT,NA,TRBV27,once,TRBJ1-5
CASSPRTGPLLYNEQFF,TGTGCCAGCAGCCCGCGGACAGGGCCGCTCCTCTACAATGAGCAGTTCTTC,TRBD1,TRBV11-1,NA,TRBJ2-1
CASSWGTPSYNEQFF,TGTGCCAGCAGTTGGGGGACACCGTCCTACAATGAGCAGTTCTTC,NA,TRBV27,NA,TRBJ2-1
CASSLSQLNTEAFF,TGTGCCAGCAGCTTGTCACAGTTGAACACTGAAGCTTTCTTT,NA,TRBV5-5,NA,TRBJ1-1
CAISAVLGVITYGYTF,TGTGCCATCAGTGCGGTGTTGGGGGTAATAACTTACGGCTACACCTTC,NA,TRBV10-3,NA,TRBJ1-2
CASSLLLGEYGGYTF,TGTGCCAGCAGCTTACTTTTAGGGGAATATGGTGGCTACACCTTC,NA,TRBV7-9,NA,TRBJ1-2
CASSLQQVIGEQYF,TGTGCCAGCAGCTTGCAACAGGTAATAGGCGAGCAGTACTTC,NA,TRBV5-6,NA,TRBJ2-7
CASSLGASTDTQYF,TGTGCCAGCAGCCTCGGAGCTAGCACAGATACGCAGTATTTT,NA,TRBV13,NA,TRBJ2-3
CASSMTGEEAFF,TGTGCCAGCAGTATGACAGGAGAGGAAGCTTTCTTT,NA,TRBV9,few,TRBJ1-1